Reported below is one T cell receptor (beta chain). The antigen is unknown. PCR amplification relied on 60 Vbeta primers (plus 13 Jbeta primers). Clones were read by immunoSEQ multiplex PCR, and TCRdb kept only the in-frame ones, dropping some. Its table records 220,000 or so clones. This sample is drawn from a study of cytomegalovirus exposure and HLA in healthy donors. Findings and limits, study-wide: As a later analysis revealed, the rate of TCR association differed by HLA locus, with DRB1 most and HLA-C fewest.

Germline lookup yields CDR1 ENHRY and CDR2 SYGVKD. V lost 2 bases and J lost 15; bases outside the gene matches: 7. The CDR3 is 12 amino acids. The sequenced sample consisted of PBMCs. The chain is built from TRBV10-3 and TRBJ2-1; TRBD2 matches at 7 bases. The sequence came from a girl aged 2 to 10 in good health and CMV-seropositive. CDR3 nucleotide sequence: TGTGCCATCAGTGAGAATCGAGCGGGGCTGTTCTTC. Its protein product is CAISENRAGLFF.